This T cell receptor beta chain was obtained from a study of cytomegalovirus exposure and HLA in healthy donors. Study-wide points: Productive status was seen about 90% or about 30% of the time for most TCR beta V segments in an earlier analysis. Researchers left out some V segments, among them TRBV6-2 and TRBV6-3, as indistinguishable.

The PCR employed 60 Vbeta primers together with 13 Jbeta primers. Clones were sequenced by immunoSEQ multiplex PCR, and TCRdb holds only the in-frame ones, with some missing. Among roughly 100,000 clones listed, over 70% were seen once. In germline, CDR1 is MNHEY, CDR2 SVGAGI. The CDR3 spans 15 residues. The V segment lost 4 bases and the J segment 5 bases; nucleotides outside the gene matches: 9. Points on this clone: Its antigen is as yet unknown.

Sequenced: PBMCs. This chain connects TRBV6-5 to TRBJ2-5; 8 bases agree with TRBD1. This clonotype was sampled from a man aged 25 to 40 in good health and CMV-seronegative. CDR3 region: CASSSPTGAKETQYF. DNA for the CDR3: TGTGCCAGCAGTTCACCGACAGGGGCCAAGGAGACCCAGTACTTC.